In its sample, the clone carrying this TCR beta chain was seen many times. The entry originates in a study of regulatory T cells in long-lasting Graves disease. HTBI primers from iRepertoire and Arm-PCR of CDR3 regions yielded the TCR beta libraries. TCRdb itself ran the multiplex PCR reads through MiXCR, one entry per CDR3 protein. Here the sample spans approximately 400,000 distinct CDR3 sequences, about a fifth being singletons. The time point denotes: persistent/refractory GD, antithyroid drugs over 5 years with positive TRAb. RNA from PBMCs was the source of the TCR library. The source was peripheral blood mononuclear cells (PBMCs), collected when the disease was refractory, from a patient treated with antithyroid drugs. This receptor was taken from a female donor with Graves disease.

This CDR3 reads CASSFQGAGNTIYF. CDR3 coding DNA: TGTGCCAGCAGTTTCCAAGGGGCTGGAAACACCATATATTTT. The genes are TRBV28 and TRBJ1-3; D possibly corresponds to TRBD1 (5 bases). Germline assignment: CDR1 MDHEN and CDR2 SYDVKM. The CDR3 consists of 14 residues. The germline V and J ends were trimmed by 3 bases and 2 bases, with 8 bases remaining between them.